The 9 T cell receptor beta chains below were found in one sample sequenced in a study of cytomegalovirus exposure and HLA in healthy donors. The data were produced by immunoSEQ multiplex PCR, yet TCRdb's version contains in-frame clones alone and is incomplete. This sample carries roughly 220,000 clones, over 80% of them seen once, and the ten largest clones take 0.8% to 1.2%. Sequencing was performed on PBMCs. These receptors all come from a woman between 18 and 29 years old in good health and CMV-seronegative.

This chain links TRBV27 with TRBJ2-1; 7 nucleotides align to TRBD2. In germline, CDR1 is MNHEY, CDR2 SMNVEV (reference sequence). This CDR3 contains 13 residues. The V and J ends lost 3 bases and 9 bases, in that order; junction bases with no gene match: 5. CDR3 region: CASSLASGREQFF. DNA of the CDR3: TGTGCCAGCAGTTTGGCTAGCGGTCGTGAGCAGTTCTTC.

The gene calls are TRBV6-1 and TRBJ2-7; D is possibly TRBD2 (6 bases). Trimming took off 5 bases at V and 2 bases at J, with 13 bases between the two ends. This CDR3 comprises 14 residues. Germline V lookup: CDR1 MNHNS, CDR2 SASEGT. CDR3 sequence: CASSRGTGTYEQYF. The CDR3 DNA follows: TGTGCCAGCAGTCGGGGGACGGGGACCTACGAGCAGTACTTC.

This clone was seen once. The chain uses TRBV28 and TRBJ1-2; 8 positions match TRBD1. This CDR3 has 13 residues. V dropped 4 bases and J dropped 4; count of bases not matched to a gene: 2. Per germline, CDR1 MDHEN and CDR2 SYDVKM. The CDR3, as DNA: TGTGCCAGCAGTTCCGACAGGGGCTATGGCTACACCTTC. Translating gives CASSSDRGYGYTF.

The J gene is TRBJ2-7, the V gene TRBV12-5; TRBD1 agrees at 9 bases. The CDR3 is 15 residues long. J lost 4 bases, V lost 1 base, and 5 bases had no gene match. Germline CDR1 is LGHNT and CDR2 is FRNRAP. The CDR3 region is CASGLDTGGAYEQYF. The CDR3 DNA reads as TGTGCTAGTGGTTTGGATACAGGGGGCGCGTACGAGCAGTACTTC.

V usage is TRBV6-1 and J usage is TRBJ2-7, with TRBD2 matching over 13 bases. Germline V gives CDR1 MNHNS, CDR2 SASEGT. The CDR3 runs 15 residues. V shed 5 bases and J 3 bases; nucleotides not matched to a gene: 4. The CDR3 nucleotides read TGTGCCAGCAGTTTGACTAGCGGGGGGAACTACGAGCAGTACTTC. It translates to CASSLTSGGNYEQYF.

This sequence joins TRBV18 and TRBJ2-1, with unresolved D. Germline-derived CDR1 and CDR2 are KGHSH and LQKENI. Between the trimmed V and J ends, which lost 2 bases and 4 bases, there was a span of 15 bases. The CDR3 consists of 16 residues. The CDR3, as DNA: TGTGCCAGCTCACCAGAGCAGCGACTCCTTTACAATGAGCAGTTCTTC. Translation: CASSPEQRLLYNEQFF.

The J gene is TRBJ2-3, the V gene TRBV10-3; 9 bases line up with TRBD2. Germline V lookup: CDR1 ENHRY, CDR2 SYGVKD. With V trimmed by 11 bases and J by 6 bases, 15 bases remained unmatched. CDR3 size: 15 residues. DNA of the CDR3: TGTGCCTCACAGACGGCGGGAGGGCCAGGGGATACGCAGTATTTT. It specifies CASQTAGGPGDTQYF.

The V and J genes are TRBV13 and TRBJ1-2; 8 bases agree with TRBD1. The length of the CDR3 is 16 residues. J lost 5 bases, V lost 3 bases, and 11 bases had no gene match. Germline V gene lookup returns CDR1 PRHDT and CDR2 FYEKMQ (reference sequence). CDR3 region: CASSFRQGPKRYGYTF. The CDR3 region has the DNA TGTGCCAGCAGCTTTAGACAGGGGCCTAAAAGGTATGGCTACACCTTC.

The rearrangement links TRBV13 to TRBJ2-2; 13 bases agree with TRBD2. Germline loops: CDR1 PRHDT, CDR2 FYEKMQ (reference sequence). J was trimmed by 7 bases and V by 5 bases; bases with no gene match: 7. The CDR3 runs 16 residues. The CDR3 coding sequence is TGTGCCAGCAGCGGCAGACTAGCGGGAGGAAGCGGGGAGCTGTTTTTT. Translated: CASSGRLAGGSGELFF.